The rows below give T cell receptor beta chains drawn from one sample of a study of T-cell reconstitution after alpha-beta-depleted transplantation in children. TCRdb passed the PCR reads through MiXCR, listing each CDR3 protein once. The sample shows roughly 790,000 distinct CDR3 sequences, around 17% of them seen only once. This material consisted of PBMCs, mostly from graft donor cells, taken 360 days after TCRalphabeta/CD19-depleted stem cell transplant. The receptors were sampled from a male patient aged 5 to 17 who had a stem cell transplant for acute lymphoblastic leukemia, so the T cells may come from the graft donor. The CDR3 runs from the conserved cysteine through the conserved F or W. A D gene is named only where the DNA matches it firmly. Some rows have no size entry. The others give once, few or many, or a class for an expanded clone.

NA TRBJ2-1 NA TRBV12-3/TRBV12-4 TGTGCCAGCAGTTTAACTAGATCTGGTGAGCAGTTCTTC CASSLTRSGEQFF
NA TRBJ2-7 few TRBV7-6 TGTGCCAGCAGCTTAGCGGACAGCGGGCCCTACGAGCAGTACTTC CASSLADSGPYEQYF
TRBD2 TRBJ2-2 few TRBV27 TGTGCCAGCAGTTCATCCCCACTAGCGGGAGAGGTTGGGGAGCTGTTTTTT CASSSSPLAGEVGELFF
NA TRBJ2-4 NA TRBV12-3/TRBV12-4 TGTGCCAGCGGTGACGCGGGCCAAAACATTCAGTACTTC CASGDAGQNIQYF
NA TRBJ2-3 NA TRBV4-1 TGCGCCAGCAGCCAAGAATGGCCGGGCACAGATACGCAGTATTTT CASSQEWPGTDTQYF
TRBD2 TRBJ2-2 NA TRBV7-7 TGTGCCAGCAGCTTAGATGGTCTAGCGGGAAACACCGGGGAGCTGTTTTTT CASSLDGLAGNTGELFF
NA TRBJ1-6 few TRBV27 TGTGCCAGCAGTTTAGATGTCCGGGGTTCACCCCTCCACTTT CASSLDVRGSPLHF
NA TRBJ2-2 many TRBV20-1 TGCAGTGCTAGAGATTCAGCCAACACCGGGGAGCTGTTTTTT CSARDSANTGELFF
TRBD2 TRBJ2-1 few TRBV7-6 TGTGCCAGCAGCTTAGAAGAGGATGGGACTAGCGGGATCAATGAGCAGTTCTTC CASSLEEDGTSGINEQFF
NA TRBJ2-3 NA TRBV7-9 TGTGCCAGCAGCCCCCCCGGCTACCGAAGCACAGATACGCAGTATTTT CASSPPGYRSTDTQYF
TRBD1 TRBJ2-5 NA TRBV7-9 TGTGCCAGCAGCCTTCCGGGACAGGAGCATCAAGAGACCCAGTACTTC CASSLPGQEHQETQYF
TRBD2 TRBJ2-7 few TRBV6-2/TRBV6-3 TGTGCCAGCAGTCACCCCGGTAGCGGGAGCTCCTACGAGCAGTACTTC CASSHPGSGSSYEQYF
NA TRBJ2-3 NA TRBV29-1 TGCAGCGTTGGGGTTCTAGCGACTAGCACAGATACGCAGTATTTT CSVGVLATSTDTQYF
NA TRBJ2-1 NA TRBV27 TGTGCCAGCAGTTTAAGCCCCTCCTACAATGAGCAGTTCTTC CASSLSPSYNEQFF
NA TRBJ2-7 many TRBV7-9 TGTGCCAGCAGCCCCCCCGGATTCTACGAGCAGTACTTC CASSPPGFYEQYF
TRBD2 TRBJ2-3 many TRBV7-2 TGTGCCAGCAGCTTAGCGCCTCGAACTAGCGGGGGCACAGATACGCAGTATTTT CASSLAPRTSGGTDTQYF
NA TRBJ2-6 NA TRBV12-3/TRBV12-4 TGTGCCAGCACTTTCCTGGGCTCTGGGGCCAACGTCCTGACTTTC CASTFLGSGANVLTF
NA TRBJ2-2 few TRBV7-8 TGTGCCAGCAGCCCGTTTAACTCTCGGGCCGGGGAGCTGTTTTTT CASSPFNSRAGELFF
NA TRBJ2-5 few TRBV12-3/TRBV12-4 TGTGCCAGCAGTCCCTGGAACCAAGAGACCCAGTACTTC CASSPWNQETQYF
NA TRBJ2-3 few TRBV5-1 TGCGCCAGCTTTTACTCGGGGACAGATACGCAGTATTTT CASFYSGTDTQYF
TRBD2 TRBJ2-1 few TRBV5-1 TGCGCCAGCAGCATTGAGGGACTAGCGGGAGTCAAGAATGAGCAGTTCTTC CASSIEGLAGVKNEQFF
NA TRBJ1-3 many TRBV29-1 TGCAGCTTTCGCAGGGTGTCTGGAAACACCATATATTTT CSFRRVSGNTIYF
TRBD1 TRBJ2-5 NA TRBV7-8 TGTGCCAGCAGCATTAGGAGGGACAGGGCCCAAGAGACCCAGTACTTC CASSIRRDRAQETQYF
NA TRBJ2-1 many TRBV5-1 TGCGCCAGCAGCCTCACCCTAACAGGGAAAAATGAGCAGTTCTTC CASSLTLTGKNEQFF
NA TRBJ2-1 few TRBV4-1 TGCGCCAGCAGCCAAGTAACATATAAACCTTTCGTTGAGCAGTTCTTC CASSQVTYKPFVEQFF
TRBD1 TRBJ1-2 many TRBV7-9 TGTGCCAGCAGCTTAGAAGACAGGGTTGCTGAGTATGGCTACACCTTC CASSLEDRVAEYGYTF
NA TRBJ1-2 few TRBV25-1 TGTGCCAGCCAACCGGGGAACTATGGCTACACCTTC CASQPGNYGYTF
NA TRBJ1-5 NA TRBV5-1 TGCGCCAGCAGCTTCGGGGGAAAAGATCAGCCCCAGCATTTT CASSFGGKDQPQHF
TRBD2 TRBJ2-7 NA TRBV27 TGTGCCAGCAGTTTATCGATAGGGCGGGAGGGCTTCTACGAGCAGTACTTC CASSLSIGREGFYEQYF
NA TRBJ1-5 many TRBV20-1 TGCAGTGCTAGAGGGGGGCGTAGCAATCAGCCCCAGCATTTT CSARGGRSNQPQHF
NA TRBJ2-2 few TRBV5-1 TGCGCCAGCAGCTTACTGACAGGTTCGAACACCGGGGAGCTGTTTTTT CASSLLTGSNTGELFF
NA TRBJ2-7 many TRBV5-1 TGCGCCAGCAGCTTGGGCAGGGTCAGCGACGAGCAGTACTTC CASSLGRVSDEQYF
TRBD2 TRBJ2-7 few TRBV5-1 TGCGCCAGCAGTTCAGGGGGACTAGCGGGAGCCTCCAAGCAGTACTTC CASSSGGLAGASKQYF
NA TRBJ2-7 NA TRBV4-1 TGCGCCAGCTGTCCAGCGGGTCAGACCTACGAGCAGTACTTC CASCPAGQTYEQYF
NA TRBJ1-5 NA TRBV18 TGTGCCAGCTCACCGCTAGACGGACTCAATCAGCCCCAGCATTTT CASSPLDGLNQPQHF
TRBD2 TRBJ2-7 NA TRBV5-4 TGTGCCAGCAGCCCTAGCGGAACCCTTGGCGAGCAGTACTTC CASSPSGTLGEQYF
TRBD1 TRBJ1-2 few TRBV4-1 TGCGCCAGCAGCCAGATTCTAGGACAGGGCCACTATGGCTACACCTTC CASSQILGQGHYGYTF
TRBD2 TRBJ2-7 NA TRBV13 TGTGCCAGCAGCTTCTTATCGCGGGAGGCCTACGAGCAGTACTTC CASSFLSREAYEQYF
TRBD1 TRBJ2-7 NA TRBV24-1 TGTGCCACCAGTCGGACAGGCCTAAGTTCGATTTCGTCGATATGGATCTCCTACGAGCAGTACTTC CATSRTGLSSISSIWISYEQYF
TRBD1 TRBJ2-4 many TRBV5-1 TGCGCCAGCAGCTTTGGACAGGGCGCAGCCAAAAACATTCAGTACTTC CASSFGQGAAKNIQYF
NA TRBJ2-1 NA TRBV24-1 TGTGCCACCAGTGATGCAGGGTCGGGCAATGAGCAGTTCTTC CATSDAGSGNEQFF
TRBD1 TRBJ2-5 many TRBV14 TGTGCCAGCAGTTCGACTACAGGGGCGGGAGAGACCCAGTACTTC CASSSTTGAGETQYF
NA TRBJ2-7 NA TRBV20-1 TGCAGTGCTAGAGAAGCGACGGGAGCTGGCGCCGAGCAGTACTTC CSAREATGAGAEQYF
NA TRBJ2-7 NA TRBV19 TGTGCCAGTAGTATGGCCACCTCCTACGAGCAGTACTTC CASSMATSYEQYF
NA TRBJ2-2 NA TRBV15 TGTGCCACCAGCAGAGATAGAGAAGGGGCGGGACGAGCCGGGGAGCTGTTTTTT CATSRDREGAGRAGELFF
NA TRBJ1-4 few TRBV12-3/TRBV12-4 TGTGCCAGCAGTTTGTCCAGGGGCTGGAGTGAAAAACTGTTTTTT CASSLSRGWSEKLFF
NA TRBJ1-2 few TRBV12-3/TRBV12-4 TGTGCCAGCAGTTCCGGACAGCAAGTATATGGCTACACCTTC CASSSGQQVYGYTF